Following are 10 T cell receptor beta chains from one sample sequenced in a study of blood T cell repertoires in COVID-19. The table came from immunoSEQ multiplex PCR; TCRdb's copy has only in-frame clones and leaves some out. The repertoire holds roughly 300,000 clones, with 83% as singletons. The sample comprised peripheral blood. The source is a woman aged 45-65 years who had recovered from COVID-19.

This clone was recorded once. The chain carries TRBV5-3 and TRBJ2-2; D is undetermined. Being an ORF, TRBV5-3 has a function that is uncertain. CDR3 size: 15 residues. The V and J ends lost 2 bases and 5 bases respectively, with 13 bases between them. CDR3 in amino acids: CARSLILGDTGELFF. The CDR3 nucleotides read TGTGCCAGAAGCTTAATTCTAGGTGATACCGGGGAGCTGTTTTTT.

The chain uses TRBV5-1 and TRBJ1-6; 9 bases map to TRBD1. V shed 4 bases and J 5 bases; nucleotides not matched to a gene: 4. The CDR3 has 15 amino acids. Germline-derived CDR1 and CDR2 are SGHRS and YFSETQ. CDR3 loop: CASSIQGADNSPLHF. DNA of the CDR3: TGCGCCAGCAGCATACAGGGGGCTGATAATTCACCCCTCCACTTT.

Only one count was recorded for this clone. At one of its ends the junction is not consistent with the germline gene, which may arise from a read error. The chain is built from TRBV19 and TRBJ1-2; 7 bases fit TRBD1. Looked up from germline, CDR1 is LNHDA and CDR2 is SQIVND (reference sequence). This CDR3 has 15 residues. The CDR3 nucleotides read TGTGCCAGTAGTCCCACGGGGACAGCGTACTACGGCTACACCTTC. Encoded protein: CASSPTGTAYYGYTF. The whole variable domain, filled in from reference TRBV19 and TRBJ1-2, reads DGGITQSPKYLFRKEGQNVTLSCEQNLNHDAMYWYRQDPGQGLRLIYYSQIVNDFQKGDIAEGYSVSREKKESFPLTVTSAQKNPTAFYLCASSPTGTAYYGYTFGSGTRLTVV.

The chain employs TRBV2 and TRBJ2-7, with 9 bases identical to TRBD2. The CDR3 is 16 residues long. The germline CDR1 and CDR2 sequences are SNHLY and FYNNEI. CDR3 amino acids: CGVSGASGERIYEQYF. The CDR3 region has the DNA TGTGGCGTCAGCGGGGCTAGCGGGGAACGTATCTACGAGCAGTACTTC.

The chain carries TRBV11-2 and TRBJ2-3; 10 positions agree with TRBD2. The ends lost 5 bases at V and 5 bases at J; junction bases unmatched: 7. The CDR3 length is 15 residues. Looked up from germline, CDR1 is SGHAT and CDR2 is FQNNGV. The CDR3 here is CASSRAGGPVDTQYF. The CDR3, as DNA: TGTGCCAGCAGCCGAGCGGGAGGGCCTGTAGATACGCAGTATTTT.

The CDR3, as DNA: TGTGCCAGCAGCCAAGAACTAGCGGGGGGGCCAGATACGCAGTATTTT. Protein product: CASSQELAGGPDTQYF. The chain has TRBV3-1 (or the pseudogene TRBV3-2) and TRBJ2-3; 13 bases are shared with TRBD2. Germline values: CDR1 LGHDT, CDR2 YNNKEL (reference sequence). The CDR3 extends over 16 amino acids. V gave up 0 bases and J gave up 4 bases; unmatched junction bases: 1.

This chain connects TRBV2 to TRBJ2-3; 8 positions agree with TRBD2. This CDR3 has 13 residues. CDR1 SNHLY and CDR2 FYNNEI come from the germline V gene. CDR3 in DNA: TGTGCAGCTGGGCGGGAGGCGGGGGATACGCAGTATTTT. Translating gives CAAGREAGDTQYF.

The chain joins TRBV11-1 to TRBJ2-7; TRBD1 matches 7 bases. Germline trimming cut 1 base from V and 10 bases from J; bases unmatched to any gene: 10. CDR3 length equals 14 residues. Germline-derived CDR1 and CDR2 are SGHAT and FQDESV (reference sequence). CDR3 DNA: TGTGCCAGCAGCTTAGAGGGGGCGCCCCCTGTTCAGTACTTC. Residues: CASSLEGAPPVQYF.

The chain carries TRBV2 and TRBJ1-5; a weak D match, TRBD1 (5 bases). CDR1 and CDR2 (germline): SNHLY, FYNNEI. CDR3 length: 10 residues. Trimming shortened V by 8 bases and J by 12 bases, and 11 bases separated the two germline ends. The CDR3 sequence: CASGGSYQHF. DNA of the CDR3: TGTGCCAGCGGGGGGTCCTACCAGCATTTT.

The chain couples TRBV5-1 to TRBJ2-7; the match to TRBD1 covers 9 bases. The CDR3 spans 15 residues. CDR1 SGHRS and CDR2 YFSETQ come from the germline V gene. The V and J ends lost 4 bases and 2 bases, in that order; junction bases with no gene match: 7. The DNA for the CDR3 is TGCGCCAGCAGCGTGGGGACAGGGTTGCCCTACGAGCAGTACTTC. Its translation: CASSVGTGLPYEQYF.